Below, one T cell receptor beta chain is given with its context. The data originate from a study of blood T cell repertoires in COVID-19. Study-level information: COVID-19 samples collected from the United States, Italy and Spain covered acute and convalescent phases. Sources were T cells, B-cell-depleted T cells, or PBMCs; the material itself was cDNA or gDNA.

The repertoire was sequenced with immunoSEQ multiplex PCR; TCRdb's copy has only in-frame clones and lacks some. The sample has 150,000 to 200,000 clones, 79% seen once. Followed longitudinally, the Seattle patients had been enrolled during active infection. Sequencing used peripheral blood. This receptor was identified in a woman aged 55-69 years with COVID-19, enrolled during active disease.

CDR3: CASSDASDAIDTQYF. The CDR3 bases are TGTGCCAGCAGTGATGCCAGCGATGCGATAGATACGCAGTATTTT. V usage is TRBV6-1 and J usage is TRBJ2-3; D is unresolved. Germline V gene sequence: CDR1 MNHNS, CDR2 SASEGT. V dropped 3 bases and J dropped 5 bases, with 15 bases sitting between them. The CDR3 has 15 amino acids.